Described below is a single TCR beta chain sequence and its context. The repertoire was sequenced with immunoSEQ multiplex PCR; TCRdb's copy has only in-frame clones and lacks some. This sample yields some 94,000 clones, of which approximately 78% are seen a single time; about 25% belongs to the top ten. V was clipped by 4 bases and J by 4 bases, with 13 bases between them. Germline V gene lookup returns CDR1 MDHEN and CDR2 SYDVKM. CDR3 length: 14 residues. The source of the sample is a study of radiotherapy plus CTLA-4 blockade in lung cancer. This chain joins TRBV28 and TRBJ1-2; a weak D match, TRBD1 (6 bases). Material: peripheral blood, obtained from a patient treated with radiotherapy plus ipilimumab. The TCR was taken from a human donor with non-small cell lung cancer that progressed on radiotherapy plus ipilimumab. Here the CDR3 DNA reads TGTGCCAGCAGTTCGGGGGCCCACCGCTATGGCTACACCTTC. This sequence encodes CASSSGAHRYGYTF.